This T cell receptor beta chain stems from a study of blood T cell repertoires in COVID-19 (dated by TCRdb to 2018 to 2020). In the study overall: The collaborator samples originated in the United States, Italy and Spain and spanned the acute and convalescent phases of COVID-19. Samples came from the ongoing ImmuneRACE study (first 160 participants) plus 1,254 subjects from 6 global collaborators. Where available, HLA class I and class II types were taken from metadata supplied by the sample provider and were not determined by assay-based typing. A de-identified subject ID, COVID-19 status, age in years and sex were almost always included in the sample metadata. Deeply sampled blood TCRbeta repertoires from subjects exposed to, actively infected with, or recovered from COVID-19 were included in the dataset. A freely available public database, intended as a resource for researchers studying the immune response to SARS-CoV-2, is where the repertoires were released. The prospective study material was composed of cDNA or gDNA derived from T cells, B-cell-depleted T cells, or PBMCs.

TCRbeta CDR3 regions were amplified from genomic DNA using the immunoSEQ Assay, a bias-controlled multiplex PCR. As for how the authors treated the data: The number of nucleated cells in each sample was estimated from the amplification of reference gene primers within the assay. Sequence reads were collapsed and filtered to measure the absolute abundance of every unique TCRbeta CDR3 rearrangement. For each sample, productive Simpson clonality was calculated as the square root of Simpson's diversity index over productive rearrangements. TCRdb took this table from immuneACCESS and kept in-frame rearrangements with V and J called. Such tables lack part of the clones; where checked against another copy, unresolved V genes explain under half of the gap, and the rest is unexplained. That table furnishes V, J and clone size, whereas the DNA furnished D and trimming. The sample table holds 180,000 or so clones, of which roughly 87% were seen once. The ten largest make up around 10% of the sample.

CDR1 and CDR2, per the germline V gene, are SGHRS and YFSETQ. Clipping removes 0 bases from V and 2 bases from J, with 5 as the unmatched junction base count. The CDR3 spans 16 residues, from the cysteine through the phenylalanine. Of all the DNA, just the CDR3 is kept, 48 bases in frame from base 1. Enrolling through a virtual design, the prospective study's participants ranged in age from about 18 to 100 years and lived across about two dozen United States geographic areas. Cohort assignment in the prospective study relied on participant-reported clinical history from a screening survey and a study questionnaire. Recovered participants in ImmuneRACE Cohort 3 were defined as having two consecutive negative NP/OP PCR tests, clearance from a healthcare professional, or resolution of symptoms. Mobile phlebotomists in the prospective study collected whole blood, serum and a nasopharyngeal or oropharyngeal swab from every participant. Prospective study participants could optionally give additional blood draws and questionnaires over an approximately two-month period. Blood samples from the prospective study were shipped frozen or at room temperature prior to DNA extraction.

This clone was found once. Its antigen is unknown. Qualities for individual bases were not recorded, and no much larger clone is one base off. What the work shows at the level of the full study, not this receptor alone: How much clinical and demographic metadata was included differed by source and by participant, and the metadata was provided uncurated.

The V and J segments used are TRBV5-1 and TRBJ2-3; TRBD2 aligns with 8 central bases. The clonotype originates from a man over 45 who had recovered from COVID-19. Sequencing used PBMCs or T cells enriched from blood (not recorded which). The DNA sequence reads TGCGCCAGCAGCTTGGCCGGGACTAGGCTCACAGATACGCAGTATTTT. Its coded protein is CASSLAGTRLTDTQYF.